This is a list of T cell receptor beta chains from one sample in a study of T cells after yellow fever vaccination. TCRdb reprocessed the 5' RACE reads via MiXCR and lists one record per CDR3 protein. The data hold hundreds of thousands of distinct CDR3 sequences, with approximately 15% observed a single time. Sample: PBMCs, taken on the day of the yellow fever booster vaccination. The receptors were sampled from a young man who received the YFV17D yellow fever vaccine. Each CDR3 is given without its conserved first and last residue. D genes are given only for firm matches. Part of the rows lack a size; the others show once, few, many or a class for expanded clones.

cdr3_aa clone_size d_call j_call v_call
ASSSDAGVNEQF few - TRBJ2-1 TRBV7-9
ASSSPWGGRGDEQY few - TRBJ2-7 TRBV23-1
ASGRQGTHEQY few TRBD1 TRBJ2-7 TRBV27
ASSQETVNEQY many - TRBJ2-7 TRBV3-1
ASQGAYEQY few - TRBJ2-7 TRBV12-3/TRBV12-4
ASSHASRLAGVDEQF - TRBD2 TRBJ2-1 TRBV12-3/TRBV12-4
ASTQRGPRDEQY - TRBD1 TRBJ2-7 TRBV12-3/TRBV12-4
ASNNRDQETQY few - TRBJ2-5 TRBV4-2
ASAPSEETQY many - TRBJ2-5 TRBV6-2/TRBV6-3
ASRIGTSGTDTQY - TRBD2 TRBJ2-3 TRBV7-9
SASSWQGDTDTQY - TRBD1 TRBJ2-3 TRBV20-1
ASSVTGGALRTEAF few TRBD1 TRBJ1-1 TRBV2
ASSLAGPTGEQY - - TRBJ2-7 TRBV5-1
ASSLEYGQATNEKLF - TRBD1 TRBJ1-4 TRBV11-2
ATSFPGGNRETQY - - TRBJ2-5 TRBV15
ASRPPGGDTEAF - - TRBJ1-1 TRBV28
ASADPPGGADEQY many TRBD1 TRBJ2-7 TRBV18
ASTQGQVNEQF few TRBD1 TRBJ2-1 TRBV10-2
ASRWASGSETYNEQF - TRBD2 TRBJ2-1 TRBV7-2
SARFRGGEQY - - TRBJ2-7 TRBV20-1
ASNTGSSYNEQF many - TRBJ2-1 TRBV5-1
ASRPGRTNQPQH - - TRBJ1-5 TRBV12-3/TRBV12-4
ASTSRDPGRDTQY few - TRBJ2-3 TRBV28
ASSTGQATYEQY many TRBD1 TRBJ2-7 TRBV5-1
ASSDVGLRGSEGTDTQY few - TRBJ2-3 TRBV10-2